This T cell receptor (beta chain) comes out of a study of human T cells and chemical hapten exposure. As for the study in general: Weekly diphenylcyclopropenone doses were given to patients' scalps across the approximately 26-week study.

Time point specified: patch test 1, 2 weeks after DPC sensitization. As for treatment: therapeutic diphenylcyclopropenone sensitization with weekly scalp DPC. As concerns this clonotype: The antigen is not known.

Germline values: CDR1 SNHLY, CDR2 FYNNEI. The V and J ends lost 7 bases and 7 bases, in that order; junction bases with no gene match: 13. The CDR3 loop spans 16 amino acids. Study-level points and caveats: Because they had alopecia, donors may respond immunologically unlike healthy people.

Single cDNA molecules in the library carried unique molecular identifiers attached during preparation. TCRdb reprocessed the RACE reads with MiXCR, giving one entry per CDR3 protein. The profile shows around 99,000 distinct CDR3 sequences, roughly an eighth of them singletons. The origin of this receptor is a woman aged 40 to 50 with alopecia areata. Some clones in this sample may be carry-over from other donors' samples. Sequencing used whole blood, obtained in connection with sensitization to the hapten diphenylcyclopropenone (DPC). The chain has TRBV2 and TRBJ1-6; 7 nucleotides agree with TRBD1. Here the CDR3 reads CASKEGATGLNSPLHF. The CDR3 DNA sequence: TGTGCCAGCAAAGAGGGGGCGACAGGGCTCAATTCACCCCTCCACTTT.